The 4 T cell receptor beta chains presented below share a single source sample, sequenced in a study of cytomegalovirus exposure and HLA in healthy donors. 60 Vbeta and 13 Jbeta primers were used in PCR. The data were produced by immunoSEQ multiplex PCR, yet TCRdb's version contains in-frame clones alone and is incomplete. The table records more than 95,000 clones, 76% of them present only once. Sequencing was carried out using PBMCs. The receptors come from a young woman in good health and CMV-seropositive.

This clone was recorded a few times. The rearrangement joins TRBV10-3 to TRBJ2-1; 11 bases fit TRBD2. Trimming at V came to 0 bases and at J to 9 bases, leaving 16 bases not matched to a gene. The CDR3 covers 19 residues. Germline CDR1 reads ENHRY; CDR2 reads SYGVKD. This chain's CDR3 is CAISESGLAEGIYQSEQFF. Here the CDR3 DNA reads TGTGCCATCAGTGAGTCGGGACTAGCGGAGGGGATCTACCAGAGTGAGCAGTTCTTC.

There are a few counts of this clone. The V call is TRBV4-1, the J call TRBJ1-1; 8 bases map to TRBD1. CDR1 and CDR2 (germline): MGHRA, YSYEKL. V was pared by 1 base and J by 3 bases, with 7 bases of the junction left unmatched. CDR3 length: 16 residues. The CDR3 sequence is CASSQAPGQAYTEAFF. DNA for the CDR3: TGCGCCAGCAGCCAAGCTCCGGGACAGGCCTACACTGAAGCTTTCTTT.

The rearrangement links TRBV2 to TRBJ1-1; D is unresolved. Germline V lookup: CDR1 SNHLY, CDR2 FYNNEI. V lost 6 bases, J lost 7 bases, and 21 bases lay in between. The CDR3 contains 15 residues. The CDR3 sequence is CASRSDGLSGGEAFF. CDR3 nucleotide sequence: TGTGCCAGCAGGTCAGACGGACTTTCTGGAGGTGAAGCTTTCTTT.

The gene calls are TRBV7-9 and TRBJ1-3; possibly TRBD1 for D (6 bases). V lost 5 bases, J lost 2 bases, and 10 bases lay in between. Germline V gene data show CDR1 as SEHNR and CDR2 as FQNEAQ (reference sequence). The CDR3 sequence is 14 residues long. CDR3 loop: CASSPGTTGNTIYF. CDR3 DNA: TGTGCCAGCAGCCCAGGGACAACTGGAAACACCATATATTTT.